One and the same sample provided the 10 T cell receptor beta chains below, sequenced in a study of blood T cell repertoires in COVID-19. Assay used: immunoSEQ multiplex PCR; TCRdb lists only in-frame clones, some missing. The sample holds under 350,000 clones, 80% to 95% seen once. Specimen: peripheral blood. The source is a woman aged 25 to 45 with COVID-19, enrolled during active disease.

The chain is built from TRBV28 and TRBJ2-1, with D possibly matching TRBD2 (6 bases). The V end lost 5 bases, the J end lost 0 bases, and 11 bases lay between the germline ends. Germline V CDR1 and CDR2: MDHEN, SYDVKM. CDR3 length equals 15 residues. CDR3 in DNA: TGTGCCAGCAGTCCTGGGGGGAGCTCCTACAATGAGCAGTTCTTC. As protein: CASSPGGSSYNEQFF.

The sample holds a few counts of this clone. The chain couples TRBV7-8 to TRBJ1-4, with no clear D. The CDR3 extends over 12 amino acids. V dropped 8 bases and J dropped 5 bases, with 9 bases sitting between them. Germline loops: CDR1 SGHVS, CDR2 FQNEAQ. DNA for the CDR3: TGTGCCAGCGGTGCAGGCAATGAAAAACTGTTTTTT. Protein: CASGAGNEKLFF. The full variable domain, its missing parts supplied by reference TRBV7-8 and TRBJ1-4, is GAGVSQSPRYKVAKRGQDVALRCDPISGHVSLFWYQQALGQGPEFLTYFQNEAQLDKSGLPSDRFFAERPEGSVSTLKIQRTQQEDSAVYLCASGAGNEKLFFGSGTQLSVL.

This clone was observed a single time. This chain links TRBV18 with TRBJ1-2, with D perhaps matching TRBD1 (5 bases). Germline V gives CDR1 KGHSH, CDR2 LQKENI. Trimming shortened V by 6 bases and J by 0 bases, and 11 bases separated the two germline ends. The CDR3 covers 14 residues. The CDR3 loop reads CASSKDSPNYGYTF. Written as DNA, the CDR3 is TGTGCCAGCTCTAAAGACAGCCCTAACTATGGCTACACCTTC.

The chain is built from TRBV11-1 and TRBJ2-7; D is perhaps TRBD2 (6 bases). This CDR3 has 15 amino acids. V shed 5 bases and J shed 2 bases, with 16 bases lying between them. Germline V gene sequence: CDR1 SGHAT, CDR2 FQDESV (reference sequence). The CDR3 protein is CASSQTGTSTYEQYF. DNA of the CDR3: TGTGCCAGCAGCCAAACCGGGACTTCCACCTACGAGCAGTACTTC.

The rearrangement joins TRBV28 to TRBJ1-1, with 8 positions matching TRBD1. This CDR3 spans 15 amino acids. V shed 5 bases, J shed 8 bases, and the junction held 13 bases outside the gene matches. Germline loops: CDR1 MDHEN, CDR2 SYDVKM. CDR3 coding DNA: TGTGCCAGCAGTCCACAGAGGACAGGGCGGCGAGAAGCTTTCTTT. Protein product: CASSPQRTGRREAFF.

This CDR3 reads CASSKMGLAGEADTQYF. CDR3 sequence (DNA): TGTGCCAGCAGCAAGATGGGACTAGCGGGAGAGGCAGATACGCAGTATTTT. The rearrangement links TRBV7-3 to TRBJ2-3, with 14 nucleotides matching TRBD2. Germline V gene sequence: CDR1 SGHTA, CDR2 FQGTGA. Losses at the gene ends were 5 bases for V and 4 bases for J; bases not matched to a gene: 8. CDR3 length: 17 residues.

In DNA, the CDR3 is TGTGCCAGCAAAGCGGGAGGGCGAAATGAGCAGTTCTTC. Protein: CASKAGGRNEQFF. The chain links TRBV28 to TRBJ2-1, with 10 bases that match TRBD2. Germline assignment: CDR1 MDHEN and CDR2 SYDVKM. The CDR3 runs 13 residues. V trimming: 7 bases; J trimming: 7 bases; junction bases outside the gene matches: 4.

The V and J genes are TRBV4-1 and TRBJ2-3; 8 positions agree with TRBD2. The trim removed 5 bases at V and 3 bases at J, leaving 13 bases unmatched. The length of the CDR3 is 17 residues. Germline V gene sequence: CDR1 MGHRA, CDR2 YSYEKL. The CDR3 DNA sequence: TGCGCCAGCAGCTCTGGGTCGGTTAGCGGGAAGACAGATACGCAGTATTTT. As protein: CASSSGSVSGKTDTQYF.

This rearrangement joins TRBV5-5 to TRBJ2-2; 11 nucleotides agree with TRBD2. With V trimmed by 4 bases and J by 4 bases, 9 bases remained unmatched. The CDR3 spans 17 residues. The germline CDR1 and CDR2 sequences are SGHKS and YYEKEE (reference sequence). CDR3 region: CASSVSGRAAITGELFF. As DNA, the CDR3 is TGTGCCAGCAGCGTTAGCGGGAGGGCCGCTATCACCGGGGAGCTGTTTTTT.

On this clone itself: Other DNA sequences in the sample encode the same CDR3. This chain links TRBV7-9 with TRBJ2-7; 8 nucleotides match TRBD1. There are 14 residues in the CDR3. Germline CDR1 and CDR2: SEHNR and FQNEAQ (reference sequence). The ends lost 5 bases at V and 3 bases at J; junction bases unmatched: 6. The CDR3 DNA sequence: TGTGCCAGCAGCCCAGGGACAGGCGACTACGAGCAGTACTTC. Its protein product is CASSPGTGDYEQYF.